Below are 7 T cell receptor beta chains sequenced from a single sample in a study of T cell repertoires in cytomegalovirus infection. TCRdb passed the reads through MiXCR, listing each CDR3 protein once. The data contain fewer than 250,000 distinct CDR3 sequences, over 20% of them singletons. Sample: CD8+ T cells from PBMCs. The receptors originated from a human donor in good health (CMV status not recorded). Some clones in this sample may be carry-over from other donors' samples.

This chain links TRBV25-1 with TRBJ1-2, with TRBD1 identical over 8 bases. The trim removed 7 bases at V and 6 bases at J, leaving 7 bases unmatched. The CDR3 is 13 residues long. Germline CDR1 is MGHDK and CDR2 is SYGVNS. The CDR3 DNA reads TGTGCCAGCACTCCAGGGGGCGCGCATGGCTACACCTTC. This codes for CASTPGGAHGYTF.

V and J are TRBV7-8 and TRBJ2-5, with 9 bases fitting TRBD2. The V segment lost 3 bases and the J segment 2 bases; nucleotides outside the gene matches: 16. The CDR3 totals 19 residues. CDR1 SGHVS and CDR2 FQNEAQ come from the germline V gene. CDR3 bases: TGTGCCAGCAGCTTTCGGCTAGCGGGGAAACCAACTATTCAAGAGACCCAGTACTTC. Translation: CASSFRLAGKPTIQETQYF.

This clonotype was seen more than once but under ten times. The DNA of the CDR3 is TGCAGTGTCACGGGACAGGGGCCCTACGAGCAGTACTTC. Its translation: CSVTGQGPYEQYF. V and J are TRBV20-1 and TRBJ2-7; 10 bases line up with TRBD1. With V trimmed by 7 bases and J by 2 bases, 5 bases remained unmatched. This CDR3 is 13 amino acids long. The germline CDR1 and CDR2 sequences are DFQATT and SNEGSKA (reference sequence).

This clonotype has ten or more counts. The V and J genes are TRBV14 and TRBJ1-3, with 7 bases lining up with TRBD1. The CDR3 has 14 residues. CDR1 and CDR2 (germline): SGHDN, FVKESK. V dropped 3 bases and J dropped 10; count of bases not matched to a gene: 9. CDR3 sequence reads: CASSHPDRTTTIYF. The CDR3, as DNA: TGTGCCAGCAGCCATCCGGACAGGACGACAACCATATATTTT.

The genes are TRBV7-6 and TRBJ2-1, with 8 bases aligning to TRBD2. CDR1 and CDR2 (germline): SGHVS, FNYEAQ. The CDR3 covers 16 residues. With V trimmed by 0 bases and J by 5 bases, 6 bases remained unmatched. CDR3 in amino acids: CASSLARAGENNEQFF. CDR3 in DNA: TGTGCCAGCAGCTTAGCCAGAGCGGGGGAGAACAATGAGCAGTTCTTC.

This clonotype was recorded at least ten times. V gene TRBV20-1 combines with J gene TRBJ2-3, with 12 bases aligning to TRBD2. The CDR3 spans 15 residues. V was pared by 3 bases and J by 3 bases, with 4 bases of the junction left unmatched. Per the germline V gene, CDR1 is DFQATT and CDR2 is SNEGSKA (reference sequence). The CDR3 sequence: CSASGLAGFTDTQYF. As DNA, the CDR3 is TGCAGTGCTAGTGGACTAGCGGGGTTTACAGATACGCAGTATTTT.

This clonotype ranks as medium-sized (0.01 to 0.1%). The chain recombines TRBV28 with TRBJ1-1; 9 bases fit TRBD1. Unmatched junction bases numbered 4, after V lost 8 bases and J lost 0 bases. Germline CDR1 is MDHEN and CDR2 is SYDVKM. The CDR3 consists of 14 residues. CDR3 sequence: CASHRGLLNTEAFF. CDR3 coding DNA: TGTGCCAGCCACAGGGGGCTCTTGAACACTGAAGCTTTCTTT.